The rows below give T cell receptor beta chains drawn from one sample of a study of T cells after yellow fever vaccination. A single record per CDR3 protein comes from TCRdb applying MiXCR to the 5' RACE reads. The repertoire consists of 300,000 to 450,000 distinct CDR3 sequences, with about 6% occurring once and the leading ten covering approximately 16%. The specimen was PBMCs, collected 5 days after the yellow fever booster vaccination. The receptor source for this set is a man younger than 40 who received the YFV17D yellow fever vaccine. The CDR3 runs from the conserved cysteine through the conserved F or W. The D gene is left open where the match is weak. Size values are once, few and many counts, or a class for expanded clones, and some rows have none.

>.|TRBJ1-1|TRBV5-6|few
TGTGCCAGCAGCATGGCAGGCACTGAAGCTTTCTTT
CASSMAGTEAFF
>.|TRBJ1-1|TRBV18|.
TGTGCCAGCTCACCAATCTACTGGGGGCAGGATGAAGCTTTCTTT
CASSPIYWGQDEAFF
>TRBD1|TRBJ2-7|TRBV7-2|.
TGTGCCAGCAGCTCCGGGACAGGGTGGTACGAGCAGTACTTC
CASSSGTGWYEQYF
>TRBD1|TRBJ2-7|TRBV5-6|few
TGTGCCAGCAGCCCTGGACAGGGGTTCTACGAGCAGTACTTC
CASSPGQGFYEQYF
>.|TRBJ1-1|TRBV19|few
TGTGCCACCTCCGGTGCTAACACTGAAGCTTTCTTT
CATSGANTEAFF
>.|TRBJ2-5|TRBV2|many
TGTGGAGCGGGTGAGACCCAGTACTTC
CGAGETQYF
>.|TRBJ2-3|TRBV5-1|.
TGCGCCAGCAGCTTGGGTAGGGCTGGAGATACGCAGTATTTT
CASSLGRAGDTQYF
>.|TRBJ2-5|TRBV5-5|few
TGTGCCAGCAGCTTGGTAGAGCCTATCACAGAGACCCAGTACTTC
CASSLVEPITETQYF
>TRBD1|TRBJ2-7|TRBV7-6|.
TGTGCCAGCAGCCCTAGACAGGGGACGATCGACGAGCAGTACTTC
CASSPRQGTIDEQYF
>.|TRBJ2-1|TRBV18|.
TGTGCCAGCTCACGGGCAGGCAGTAGCTATGAGCAGTTCTTC
CASSRAGSSYEQFF
>.|TRBJ2-2|TRBV5-1|few
TGCGCCAGCAGCTTTACAGGGTTCGCGAACACCGGGGAGCTGTTTTTT
CASSFTGFANTGELFF
>TRBD1|TRBJ1-6|TRBV18|.
TGTGCCAGCTCACTAGAGGGACAGAATAATTCACCCCTCCACTTT
CASSLEGQNNSPLHF
>.|TRBJ2-7|TRBV20-1|.
TGCAGTGCTAGAGATTTAGCGGTAACCTACGAGCAGTACTTC
CSARDLAVTYEQYF
>.|TRBJ1-2|TRBV5-6|many
TGTGCCAGCAGCACGTCCCGGGAGCTCTATGGCTACACCTTC
CASSTSRELYGYTF
>TRBD1|TRBJ2-7|TRBV20-1|many
TGCAGTGCTAGTCTTTACAGGGGCCCCTACGAGCAGTACTTC
CSASLYRGPYEQYF
>TRBD2|TRBJ2-7|TRBV20-1|.
TGCAGTGCTAGAGACGGACTAGCGGGAGGAGGTGAGCAGTACTTC
CSARDGLAGGGEQYF
>TRBD2|TRBJ2-1|TRBV19|few
TGTGCCAGTACGACTAGCGGGAGGGCCGGGATGCAGTTCTTC
CASTTSGRAGMQFF
>.|TRBJ1-5|TRBV20-1|.
TGCTGTGCTAGGAGGGGGACGGGCCCCGGCAATCAGCCCCAGCATTTT
CCARRGTGPGNQPQHF
>TRBD2|TRBJ2-3|TRBV10-2|many
TGCGCCAGCAGTGAAGATAGCGGGCATAGCACAGATACGCAGTATTTT
CASSEDSGHSTDTQYF
>.|TRBJ1-3|TRBV7-2|.
TGTGCCAGCAGCTTAACGGTGTGGGGAAACACCATATATTTT
CASSLTVWGNTIYF
>.|TRBJ2-7|TRBV10-3|.
TGTGCCATCAGTGAGAGGCTAGAGTCCTACGAGCAGTACTTC
CAISERLESYEQYF
>.|TRBJ1-4|TRBV7-9|.
TGTGCCAGCACGAGGGCTTCGGGGGAAAAACTGTTTTTT
CASTRASGEKLFF